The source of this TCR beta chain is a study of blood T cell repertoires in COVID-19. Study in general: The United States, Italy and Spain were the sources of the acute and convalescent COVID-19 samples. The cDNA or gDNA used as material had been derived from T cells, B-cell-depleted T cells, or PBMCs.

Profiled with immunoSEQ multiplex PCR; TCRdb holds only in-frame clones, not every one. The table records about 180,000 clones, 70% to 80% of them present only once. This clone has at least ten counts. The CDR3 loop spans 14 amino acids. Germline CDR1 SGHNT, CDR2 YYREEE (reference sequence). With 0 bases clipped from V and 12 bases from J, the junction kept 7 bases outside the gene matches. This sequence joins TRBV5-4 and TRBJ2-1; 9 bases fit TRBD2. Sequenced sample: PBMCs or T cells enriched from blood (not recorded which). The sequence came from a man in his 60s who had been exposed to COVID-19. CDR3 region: CASSLVPLAGAQFF. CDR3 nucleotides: TGTGCCAGCAGCTTGGTTCCCTTAGCGGGGGCGCAGTTCTTC.